The 15 T cell receptor beta chains reported below all come from one sample, sequenced in a study of a mutant IDH1 vaccine in newly diagnosed glioma. Generated by immunoSEQ multiplex PCR, the TCRdb table keeps only in-frame clones and is missing some. In the table there are tens of thousands of clones, roughly 70% of which are singletons. The time point denotes: week 47, end of study. A single vaccine dose contained 300 ug of mutant IDH1 20-mer peptide, and topical imiquimod was used with it. No antigen has been assigned to these receptors. The specimen was PBMCs, collected from a glioma patient whose treatment included an IDH1 peptide vaccine. These receptors all come from a man aged 40-49 years with glioma.

The rearrangement joins TRBV27 to TRBJ2-7; 7 positions agree with TRBD1. Germline-derived CDR1 and CDR2 are MNHEY and SMNVEV (reference sequence). Losses at the gene ends were 2 bases for V and 1 base for J; bases not matched to a gene: 2. The CDR3 totals 14 residues. The CDR3 DNA follows: TGTGCCAGCAGTTTAGGGACAGAGTCCTACGAGCAGTACTTC. Amino acids: CASSLGTESYEQYF.

The rearrangement joins TRBV18 to TRBJ1-4; D ambiguous. Looked up from germline, CDR1 is KGHSH and CDR2 is LQKENI. CDR3 size: 11 residues. Deletions cut 1 base from V and 7 bases from J, with 1 base between. The CDR3 sequence is CASSPREKLFF. CDR3 nucleotides: TGTGCCAGCTCACCACGTGAAAAACTGTTTTTT.

The V gene is TRBV19, the J gene TRBJ2-7; 9 bases line up with TRBD2. Germline V CDR1 and CDR2: LNHDA, SQIVND (reference sequence). The CDR3 extends over 15 amino acids. V shed 9 bases and J 4 bases; nucleotides not matched to a gene: 13. The CDR3 reads CARSFSGSEPYEQYF. DNA of the CDR3: TGTGCCAGATCCTTTAGCGGGAGCGAGCCTTACGAGCAGTACTTC.

The chain has TRBV5-4 and TRBJ1-2; TRBD1 agrees at 7 bases. Germline CDR1 is SGHNT and CDR2 is YYREEE (reference sequence). V was clipped by 2 bases and J by 7 bases; unmatched bases: 5. This CDR3 region has 13 residues. CDR3 in amino acids: CASSFSNRGGYTF. Written as DNA, the CDR3 is TGTGCCAGCAGCTTTTCCAACAGGGGTGGCTACACCTTC.

CDR3 amino acids: CASSSGLAGVETQYF. The CDR3 bases are TGTGCCAGCAGCTCAGGACTAGCGGGAGTAGAGACCCAGTACTTC. The chain recombines TRBV7-9 with TRBJ2-5; 13 nucleotides agree with TRBD2. Germline CDR1 SEHNR, CDR2 FQNEAQ (reference sequence). The junction had 3 bases not matched to a gene; V was cut back by 4 bases and J by 4 bases. The CDR3 has 15 residues. Based on the CDR3 plus reference TRBV7-9 and TRBJ2-5, the full variable domain is DTGVSQNPRHKITKRGQNVTFRCDPISEHNRLYWYRQTLGQGPEFLTYFQNEAQLEKSRLLSDRFSAERPKGSFSTLEIQRTEQGDSAMYLCASSSGLAGVETQYFGPGTRLLVL.

This clone showed up just a few times. This rearrangement joins TRBV5-1 to TRBJ1-1; D gene uncertain. Germline CDR1 SGHRS, CDR2 YFSETQ. This CDR3 spans 14 amino acids. Deletions cut 3 bases from V and 1 base from J, with 10 bases between. CDR3 coding DNA: TGCGCCAGCAGCTCGTTCAATAGGAACACTGAAGCTTTCTTT. It codes for CASSSFNRNTEAFF.

This chain uses TRBV6-6 with TRBJ2-7, with D tentatively TRBD1 (5 bases). Germline V gene sequence: CDR1 MNHNY, CDR2 SVGAGI (reference sequence). Trimming took 3 bases from V and 6 from J, leaving 21 bases between them. This CDR3 has 16 residues. The chain's CDR3 is CASSYSEKPRQSEQYF. The CDR3 DNA is TGTGCCAGCAGTTATAGTGAAAAGCCCCGACAGTCCGAGCAGTACTTC.

The V and J genes are TRBV9 and TRBJ2-3, with 7 bases fitting TRBD2. The CDR3 runs 15 residues. After removal of 3 bases from V and 2 bases from J, the junction contained 6 bases not matched to a gene. Looked up from germline, CDR1 is SGDLS and CDR2 is YYNGEE. CDR3 residues: CASSAGLELTDTQYF. The CDR3 region has the DNA TGTGCCAGCAGCGCCGGACTAGAACTCACAGATACGCAGTATTTT.

The genes are TRBV10-3 and TRBJ2-7, with D perhaps TRBD1 or TRBD2 (5 bases each). CDR1 ENHRY and CDR2 SYGVKD come from the germline V gene. Trimming took 7 bases from V and 7 from J, leaving 20 bases between them. The CDR3 covers 14 residues. The chain's CDR3 is CAIKTEGTGREQYF. The CDR3 coding sequence is TGTGCCATCAAGACAGAGGGCACGGGACGGGAGCAGTACTTC.

This clone was seen once. The chain combines TRBV5-8 with TRBJ1-1; a weak D match, TRBD1 (5 bases). The CDR3 contains 12 residues. CDR1 and CDR2 from the germline V gene are SGHTS and YDEGEE. Trimming cost V 3 bases and J 7 bases, with 10 bases left between them. CDR3 loop: CASSWEGSEAFF. The CDR3 nucleotides are TGTGCCAGCAGCTGGGAGGGGAGTGAAGCTTTCTTT.

The chain couples TRBV6-1 to TRBJ2-7, with a possible D match to TRBD2 (6 bases). This CDR3 has 15 residues. The germline V and J ends were trimmed by 4 bases and 0 bases, with 13 bases remaining between them. Looked up from germline, CDR1 is MNHNS and CDR2 is SASEGT. The CDR3 sequence is CASSVGAGSSYEQYF. The CDR3 bases are TGTGCCAGCAGTGTTGGAGCCGGGAGCTCCTACGAGCAGTACTTC.

J is TRBJ2-3 and V is TRBV7-2, with 10 bases lining up with TRBD2. With 2 bases clipped from V and 1 base from J, the junction kept 6 bases outside the gene matches. The CDR3 covers 17 residues. The germline CDR1 and CDR2 sequences are SGHTA and FQGNSA. Here the CDR3 DNA reads TGTGCCAGCAGCTTAAAGGGAGGGACTAGCGGCACAGATACGCAGTATTTT. The encoded protein is CASSLKGGTSGTDTQYF.

V gene TRBV4-1 combines with J gene TRBJ2-5, with 14 bases that match TRBD2. The germline V gene has CDR1 MGHRA and CDR2 YSYEKL. The CDR3 spans 16 residues. The J segment lost 5 bases and the V segment lost 3 bases, leaving 5 bases of the junction unmatched. The CDR3 DNA sequence: TGCGCCAGCAGCCACACGGGACTAGCGGGAGTCGAGACCCAGTACTTC. Its protein product is CASSHTGLAGVETQYF.

The chain links TRBV29-1 to TRBJ1-2; D ambiguous. The CDR3 loop spans 12 amino acids. Germline values: CDR1 SQVTM, CDR2 ANQGSEA. Trimming took off 2 bases at V and 10 bases at J, with 14 bases between the two ends. The CDR3 here is CSVEPLDGDYTF. Here the CDR3 DNA reads TGCAGCGTTGAACCTCTTGACGGTGACTACACCTTC.

The chain employs TRBV16 and TRBJ1-2; 7 bases fit TRBD1. Germline trimming cut 5 bases from V and 1 base from J; bases unmatched to any gene: 7. The CDR3 has 15 amino acids. Germline CDR1 and CDR2: KGHSY and FQNENV. CDR3 sequence: CASSLSGTVNYGYTF. CDR3 nucleotides: TGTGCCAGCAGCTTATCCGGGACAGTTAACTATGGCTACACCTTC.